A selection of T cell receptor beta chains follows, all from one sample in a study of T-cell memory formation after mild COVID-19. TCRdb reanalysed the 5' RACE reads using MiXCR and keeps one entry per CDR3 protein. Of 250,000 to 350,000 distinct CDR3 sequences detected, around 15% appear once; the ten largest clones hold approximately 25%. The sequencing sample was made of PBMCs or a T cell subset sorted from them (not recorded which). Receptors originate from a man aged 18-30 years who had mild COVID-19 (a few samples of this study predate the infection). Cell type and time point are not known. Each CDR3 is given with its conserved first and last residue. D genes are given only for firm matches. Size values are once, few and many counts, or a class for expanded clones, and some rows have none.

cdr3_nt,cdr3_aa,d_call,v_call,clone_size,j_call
TGTGCCAGCAGCATCTCTAGCGGGGGGGTGGAGAATGAGCAGTTCTTC,CASSISSGGVENEQFF,TRBD2,TRBV7-2,few,TRBJ2-1
TGCAGTGCTAGAGATGCAACTAATGAAAAACTGTTTTTT,CSARDATNEKLFF,-,TRBV20-1,many,TRBJ1-4
TGTGCCTGGAGCAGGGGATTGGGGACCGGGGAGCTGTTTTTT,CAWSRGLGTGELFF,-,TRBV30,once,TRBJ2-2
TGCAGTGCTGACAGGGAGGGTGAGCAGTTCTTC,CSADREGEQFF,-,TRBV20-1,-,TRBJ2-1
TGTGCCAGCAGCCCCCCAAGGAGGGCTCCCCAAGAGACCCAGTACTTC,CASSPPRRAPQETQYF,-,TRBV11-2,few,TRBJ2-5
TGTGCCAGCAGCTTAGTCCCTAGCGGGGGGGTCGCAGATACGCAGTATTTT,CASSLVPSGGVADTQYF,TRBD2,TRBV11-2,-,TRBJ2-3
TGTGCCAGCTCACCACCAGACAGGGTTGAGACCCAGTACTTC,CASSPPDRVETQYF,TRBD1,TRBV18,few,TRBJ2-5
TGTGCCAGCGGCCACGGGGACAGGGGGCGAGAGCAGTACTTC,CASGHGDRGREQYF,TRBD1,TRBV6-6,-,TRBJ2-7
TGTGCCAGCAACGAGGGGGGGCCCTGGGAGACCCAGTACTTC,CASNEGGPWETQYF,-,TRBV7-2,few,TRBJ2-5
TGCAGTGCTAGGGGGGCAGGGGGTTTTTCACCCCTCCACTTT,CSARGAGGFSPLHF,TRBD1,TRBV20-1,many,TRBJ1-6
TGCAGTGCTAGTCTTTTCGGGGCAGGGAATGAAAAACTGTTTTTT,CSASLFGAGNEKLFF,-,TRBV20-1,-,TRBJ1-4
TGTGCCAGCAGCCAAGGCCCGGTCGTAGATACGCAGTATTTT,CASSQGPVVDTQYF,-,TRBV14,few,TRBJ2-3
TGTGCCAGCAGTTTAGCCCAGGGGGCGGGAAAACTGTTTTTT,CASSLAQGAGKLFF,TRBD1,TRBV12-3/TRBV12-4,few,TRBJ1-4
TGTGCCAGCAGCCGCGGCAAGTACACAGATACGCAGTATTTT,CASSRGKYTDTQYF,-,TRBV7-8,few,TRBJ2-3
TGTGCCAGCAGTTTAAGTCCACCCGGGAACACTGAAGCTTTCTTT,CASSLSPPGNTEAFF,-,TRBV27,-,TRBJ1-1
TGCGCCAGCAGCCCTGGGACTATCGCTATTCCTAGCACAGATACGCAGTATTTT,CASSPGTIAIPSTDTQYF,TRBD2,TRBV5-1,-,TRBJ2-3
TGCGCCAGCAGCTTGGCAATCACCGGGACAGAGTACAATGAGCAGTTCTTC,CASSLAITGTEYNEQFF,TRBD1,TRBV5-1,few,TRBJ2-1
TGTGCCACCTACGGGCGTGGCAGGGCCGTCTCTGGGGCCAACGTCCTGACTTTC,CATYGRGRAVSGANVLTF,-,TRBV6-2/TRBV6-3,-,TRBJ2-6
TGTGCCAGCAGCAGGACAGCAATGAACACTGAAGCTTTCTTT,CASSRTAMNTEAFF,-,TRBV28,few,TRBJ1-1
TGTGCCAGCAGCTTAACAGGAGGGACCTACAATGAGCAGTTCTTC,CASSLTGGTYNEQFF,-,TRBV11-2,many,TRBJ2-1
TGTGCCAGCAGTTTAGCACGGGGCGAGCAGTTCTTC,CASSLARGEQFF,-,TRBV12-3/TRBV12-4,-,TRBJ2-1
TGTGCCAGCAGTGACTCGCCAGGCTATGGCTACACCTTC,CASSDSPGYGYTF,-,TRBV6-4,-,TRBJ1-2
TGTGCCAGCAACCGACTTGGGACAGGGTACTCTGGGGCCAACGTCCTGACTTTC,CASNRLGTGYSGANVLTF,TRBD1,TRBV5-6,few,TRBJ2-6
TGTGCCAGCAGTTTAGAGTCCCATCAGCCCCAGCATTTT,CASSLESHQPQHF,-,TRBV12-3/TRBV12-4,-,TRBJ1-5
TGTGCCAGCAGTTTTCGGCAGGGGGTCTACGAGCAGTACTTC,CASSFRQGVYEQYF,TRBD1,TRBV12-3/TRBV12-4,-,TRBJ2-7
TGCAGCGCACGGACAGGGGGGAACACTGAAGCTTTCTTT,CSARTGGNTEAFF,TRBD1,TRBV29-1,few,TRBJ1-1
TGTGCCAGCAGCTTAGAGCTAGCATGGCAAGAGACCCAGTACTTC,CASSLELAWQETQYF,-,TRBV11-2,few,TRBJ2-5
TGTGCCAGCAGCGATGGGGACATGACCTTTGGGGCCAACGTCCTGACTTTC,CASSDGDMTFGANVLTF,-,TRBV4-2,-,TRBJ2-6
TGTGCCAGTCGACTCAAAGCGGTCCAGATTGCCTACGAGCAGTACTTC,CASRLKAVQIAYEQYF,-,TRBV2,-,TRBJ2-7
TGCGCCAGCTATGTAGGGACAGGGGCCTACGAGCAGTACTTC,CASYVGTGAYEQYF,TRBD1,TRBV5-1,few,TRBJ2-7
TGTGCCAGCAGGAAGACAGGGGCTGATGGCTACACCTTC,CASRKTGADGYTF,TRBD1,TRBV6-4,-,TRBJ1-2
TGTGCCAGCAGCCCCCGACGGGTAACCGGGGAGCTGTTTTTT,CASSPRRVTGELFF,-,TRBV7-2,-,TRBJ2-2
TGTGCCTGTCGGCCTTTGGGACAGACCTATGGCTACACCTTC,CACRPLGQTYGYTF,TRBD1,TRBV19,few,TRBJ1-2
TGTGCCAGCAGCGGGGACGGCTCGGGCTATGGCTACACCTTC,CASSGDGSGYGYTF,-,TRBV5-5,few,TRBJ1-2
TGTGCCAGCAGTGATACTAGCGTTTCTGAGCAGTTCTTC,CASSDTSVSEQFF,TRBD2,TRBV6-4,many,TRBJ2-1
TGTGCCAGCAGGACAGGGACAGACCAAACCCAGTACTTC,CASRTGTDQTQYF,TRBD1,TRBV6-6,few,TRBJ2-5
TGTGCCACCCTGGACACGGATTCACCCCTCCACTTT,CATLDTDSPLHF,-,TRBV10-3,few,TRBJ1-6
TGTGCCAGCTCACCCAGGGAGGTAGCCACTGAAGCTTTCTTT,CASSPREVATEAFF,-,TRBV18,-,TRBJ1-1
TGTGCCAGCAGCGGACAGGGGTCAAAAACCTACTCTGGGGCCAACGTCCTGACTTTC,CASSGQGSKTYSGANVLTF,TRBD1,TRBV9,few,TRBJ2-6
TGCAGAGCTAGCACGGGACTAGCTTACGAGCAGTACTTC,CRASTGLAYEQYF,TRBD2,TRBV20-1,-,TRBJ2-7
TGTGCCAGCAGCTACCAGGACTATCCACCCACAGATACGCAGTATTTT,CASSYQDYPPTDTQYF,-,TRBV6-2/TRBV6-3,-,TRBJ2-3
TGCGCCAGCAGCCAACCCCCAGAGAACTACGAGCAGTACTTC,CASSQPPENYEQYF,-,TRBV4-1,-,TRBJ2-7
TGTGCCAGCAGCTTAGAAGGTCAGCCTAGAGACACCGGGGAGCTGTTTTTT,CASSLEGQPRDTGELFF,-,TRBV7-6,few,TRBJ2-2
TGCAGCGTGCGGACCCCCCAAGAGACCCAGTACTTC,CSVRTPQETQYF,-,TRBV29-1,many,TRBJ2-5
TGCAGTGCTAGGGGCAGGGGTCCTCGCGAGCAGTACTTC,CSARGRGPREQYF,-,TRBV20-1,-,TRBJ2-7
TGTGCCAGCAACCCGGGACAGGGGATTAGCACAGATACGCAGTATTTT,CASNPGQGISTDTQYF,TRBD1,TRBV12-3/TRBV12-4,-,TRBJ2-3
TGCGCCAGCAGCCAGAGAGCCGGGACTAGCCCCACGGGGAGCGACGAGCAGTACTTC,CASSQRAGTSPTGSDEQYF,TRBD2,TRBV4-1,few,TRBJ2-7
TGTGCCAGCCGGGAACCCTTCGATTTCTATGGCTACACCTTC,CASREPFDFYGYTF,-,TRBV2,-,TRBJ1-2
TGTGCCATCAGGGGACAGGGGGCGTACACCGGGGAGCTGTTTTTT,CAIRGQGAYTGELFF,TRBD1,TRBV10-3,-,TRBJ2-2
TGTGCCAGCAGTTACTCGTGGGCCTTGAATACAGATACGCAGTATTTT,CASSYSWALNTDTQYF,-,TRBV6-5,-,TRBJ2-3